The 19 T cell receptor beta chains presented below share a single source sample, sequenced in a study of long-term antiretroviral therapy in people with HIV. Survey-level resolution applied to immunoSEQ assay v3.0. Assay used: immunoSEQ multiplex PCR; TCRdb lists only in-frame clones, some missing. This sample yields approximately 22,000 clones, of which approximately 80% are seen a single time; around 3.1% belongs to the top ten. This material consisted of unsorted PBMCs, taken 1.9 years after starting antiretroviral therapy. Receptors were obtained from a woman aged 45-60 years with HIV.

The rearrangement joins TRBV29-1 to TRBJ2-7; 8 nucleotides line up with TRBD1. The length of the CDR3 is 12 residues. V was pared by 3 bases and J by 9 bases, with 7 bases of the junction left unmatched. Germline V gene sequence: CDR1 SQVTM, CDR2 ANQGSEA. The CDR3 loop reads CSVDLQGARQYF. Written as DNA, the CDR3 is TGCAGCGTTGATCTCCAGGGGGCGCGGCAGTACTTC.

This clone was counted a few times. This chain connects TRBV28 to TRBJ1-5; 10 bases fit TRBD1. V lost 4 bases, J lost 4 bases, and 7 bases stayed unmatched. The length of the CDR3 is 16 residues. Germline V gene lookup returns CDR1 MDHEN and CDR2 SYDVKM. The CDR3 DNA sequence: TGTGCCAGCAGTTCTCACCGGGACAGGGGAAATCAGCCCCAGCATTTT. Its protein product is CASSSHRDRGNQPQHF.

The chain recombines TRBV2 with TRBJ2-7, with TRBD2 matching 9 bases. The ends lost 1 base at V and 4 bases at J; junction bases unmatched: 8. The germline CDR1 and CDR2 sequences are SNHLY and FYNNEI. The CDR3 consists of 16 residues. The DNA for the CDR3 is TGTGCCAGCAGTGAAGACTTAACGGCGGGGGGGTACGAGCAGTACTTC. It specifies CASSEDLTAGGYEQYF.

The chain joins TRBV6-6 to TRBJ1-5; D possibly corresponds to TRBD1 (6 bases). Per germline, CDR1 MNHNY and CDR2 SVGAGI (reference sequence). There are 14 residues in the CDR3. The ends were cut back, 6 bases at V and 1 base at J, with 10 bases in the middle. Written as DNA, the CDR3 is TGTGCCAGCAGCAAAGGACAGAGCAATCAGCCCCAGCATTTT. Amino acids: CASSKGQSNQPQHF.

The chain joins TRBV11-2 to TRBJ2-1; either TRBD1 or TRBD2 may fit D (5 bases each). The CDR3 runs to 16 residues. V was trimmed by 5 bases and J by 6 bases, leaving 20 bases between them. Germline V CDR1 and CDR2: SGHAT, FQNNGV. CDR3 DNA: TGTGCCAGCAGCCAGGCTCCTCGGCCGGGGCCCAATGAGCAGTTCTTC. This gives the protein CASSQAPRPGPNEQFF.

The chain is built from TRBV4-1 and TRBJ1-6; D may be TRBD1 (5 bases). The CDR3 runs 15 residues. Germline CDR1 and CDR2: MGHRA and YSYEKL. V was clipped by 1 base and J by 13 bases, with 17 bases between them. For the CDR3, the DNA is TGCGCCAGCAGCCAAGGTCCCAGGGACGGTTGGCCCCTCCACTTT. Amino acid sequence: CASSQGPRDGWPLHF.

This chain uses TRBV30 with TRBJ2-3, with D perhaps given as TRBD1 or TRBD2 (5 bases each). This CDR3 spans 15 amino acids. Deletions cut 2 bases from V and 6 bases from J, with 18 bases between. In germline, CDR1 is GTSNPN, CDR2 SVGIG (reference sequence). The CDR3, as DNA: TGTGCCTGGAGTCCGGGACCCACCCTGCTTGATACGCAGTATTTT. Amino acids: CAWSPGPTLLDTQYF.

The chain combines TRBV7-2 with TRBJ2-3, with D uncertain. Germline CDR1 SGHTA, CDR2 FQGNSA. This CDR3 is built from 13 residues. V was clipped by 7 bases and J by 0 bases, with 8 bases between them. CDR3 loop: CASTRSSTDTQYF. The CDR3 nucleotides are TGTGCCAGCACCCGGTCAAGCACAGATACGCAGTATTTT.

The V and J genes are TRBV10-2 and TRBJ1-5; no clear D gene. The CDR3 sequence is 15 residues long. The V gene lost 0 bases and the J gene lost 3 bases, with 9 bases spanning the gap. Germline V gene sequence: CDR1 WSHSY, CDR2 SAAADI. The CDR3, as DNA: TGCGCCAGCAGTGAGTCGCAGGTTCTCAATCAGCCCCAGCATTTT. It is translated as CASSESQVLNQPQHF.

This sequence joins TRBV5-3 and TRBJ1-1; 7 bases are a match to TRBD1. TRBV5-3 is filed as an ORF, its function uncertain. The ends lost 0 bases at V and 3 bases at J; junction bases unmatched: 2. The CDR3 loop spans 14 amino acids. CDR3 residues: CARSLEGQHTEAFF. The CDR3 nucleotides read TGTGCCAGAAGCTTGGAGGGACAGCACACTGAAGCTTTCTTT.

J is TRBJ1-1 and V is TRBV7-3, with 8 bases lining up with TRBD1. CDR3 size: 12 residues. J was trimmed by 9 bases and V by 5 bases; bases with no gene match: 5. Germline V gives CDR1 SGHTA, CDR2 FQGTGA. CDR3 sequence: CASSQSGGKAFF. The CDR3 nucleotides are TGTGCCAGCAGCCAGTCAGGGGGCAAAGCTTTCTTT.

This sequence joins TRBV5-1 and TRBJ1-6; D might be TRBD1 (5 bases). This CDR3 region has 14 residues. Germline V lookup: CDR1 SGHRS, CDR2 YFSETQ. V was shortened by 0 bases and J by 5 bases, with 6 bases between the two germline ends. This chain's CDR3 is CASSLVGDNSPLHF. CDR3 coding DNA: TGCGCCAGCAGCTTGGTAGGGGATAATTCACCCCTCCACTTT.

The chain combines TRBV5-1 with TRBJ1-5; tentative D call: TRBD1 (6 bases). This CDR3 comprises 15 residues. The germline V gene has CDR1 SGHRS and CDR2 YFSETQ. Deletions cut 0 bases from V and 6 bases from J, with 13 bases between. The CDR3 reads CASSLGTEFSQPQHF. For the CDR3, the DNA is TGCGCCAGCAGCTTGGGGACAGAATTCAGTCAGCCCCAGCATTTT.

The chain employs TRBV19 and TRBJ1-1, with D perhaps TRBD1 (5 bases). The ends were cut back, 4 bases at V and 0 bases at J, with 12 bases in the middle. CDR1 and CDR2 (germline): LNHDA, SQIVND (reference sequence). The CDR3 is made up of 15 amino acids. CDR3 amino acids: CASSRGGNMNTEAFF. The CDR3 DNA is TGTGCCAGTAGTAGGGGGGGTAACATGAACACTGAAGCTTTCTTT.

This rearrangement joins TRBV2 to TRBJ1-2; D gene ambiguous. CDR3 size: 14 residues. CDR1 and CDR2 (germline): SNHLY, FYNNEI. Trimming shortened V by 6 bases and J by 7 bases, and 18 bases separated the two germline ends. The chain's CDR3 is CASRLQVAQGGYTF. In nucleotides, the CDR3 is TGTGCCAGCAGGCTCCAGGTGGCGCAAGGTGGCTACACCTTC.

The chain carries TRBV7-2 and TRBJ2-1; possible D gene TRBD2, 6 bases. CDR3 length equals 14 residues. V lost 3 bases and J lost 9, with 15 bases in between. Germline assignment: CDR1 SGHTA and CDR2 FQGNSA. DNA for the CDR3: TGTGCCAGCAGCTTTATGGAGGGCCTGCGTGAGCAGTTCTTC. Translated: CASSFMEGLREQFF.

The chain combines TRBV10-3 with TRBJ2-2; D unclear. This CDR3 is built from 15 residues. Germline loops: CDR1 ENHRY, CDR2 SYGVKD. V lost 1 base and J 0 bases, leaving 6 bases between the germline ends. The CDR3 protein is CAISEFDANTGELFF. In DNA form, the CDR3 reads TGTGCCATCAGTGAGTTCGATGCGAACACCGGGGAGCTGTTTTTT.

The V call is TRBV10-3, the J call TRBJ2-2, with a weak D call TRBD2 (5 bases). This CDR3 spans 14 amino acids. From germline, CDR1 is ENHRY and CDR2 SYGVKD. Trimming removed 8 bases at V and 4 bases at J, with 14 bases between. The CDR3 region has the DNA TGTGCCATCTCTTCCGGGGAAACCACCGGGGAGCTGTTTTTT. Its protein is CAISSGETTGELFF.

In this sample, this clone turned up a few times. The chain links TRBV14 to TRBJ2-7, with a possible D match to TRBD2 (6 bases). In germline, CDR1 is SGHDN, CDR2 FVKESK. V lost 1 base, J lost 4 bases, and 8 bases lay in between. The CDR3 has 13 amino acids. The CDR3 region has the DNA TGTGCCAGCAGCCAAGCAAGCGGGTACGAGCAGTACTTC. Its translation: CASSQASGYEQYF.